The clone carrying this T cell receptor beta chain was counted many times. These data come from a study of early T cells in non-severe SARS-CoV-2 infection. TCRdb used MiXCR to reprocess the 5' RACE reads, holding one entry per CDR3 protein. Among tens of thousands of distinct CDR3 sequences listed, roughly 10% were seen once. The CDR3 runs to 16 residues. CDR1 and CDR2 (germline): SGHAT, FQNNGV. Losses at the gene ends were 5 bases for V and 6 bases for J; bases not matched to a gene: 13. This clonotype was sampled from an adult who was a healthcare worker with PCR-confirmed SARS-CoV-2 infection or an uninfected control (not recorded which). Material for sequencing was whole blood. The gene calls are TRBV11-2 and TRBJ2-7; the match to TRBD1 covers 10 bases. The CDR3 bases are TGTGCCAGCAGCCCCCGAGTAGGACAGGGGGGTGTCGAGCAGTACTTC. It codes for CASSPRVGQGGVEQYF.